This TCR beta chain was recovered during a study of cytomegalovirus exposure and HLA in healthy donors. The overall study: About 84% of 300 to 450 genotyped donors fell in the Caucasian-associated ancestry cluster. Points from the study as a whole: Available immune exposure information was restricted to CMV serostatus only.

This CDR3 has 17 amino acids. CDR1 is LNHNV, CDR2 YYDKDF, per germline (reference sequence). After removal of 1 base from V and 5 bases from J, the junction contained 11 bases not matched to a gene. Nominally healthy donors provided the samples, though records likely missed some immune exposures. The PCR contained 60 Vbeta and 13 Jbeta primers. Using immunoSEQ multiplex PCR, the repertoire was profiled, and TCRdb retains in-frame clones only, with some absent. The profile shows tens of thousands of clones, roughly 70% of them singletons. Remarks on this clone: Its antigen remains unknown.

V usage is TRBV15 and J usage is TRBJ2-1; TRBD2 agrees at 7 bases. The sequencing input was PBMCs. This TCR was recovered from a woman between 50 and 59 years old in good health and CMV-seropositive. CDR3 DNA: TGTGCCACCAGCAGAGGGAGGGGCGGGAGCTCAAACAATGAGCAGTTCTTC. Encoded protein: CATSRGRGGSSNNEQFF.